A single sample gave rise to the 21 T cell receptor beta chains below, sequenced in a study of cytomegalovirus exposure and HLA in healthy donors. This PCR relied on a set of 60 Vbeta primers and 13 Jbeta primers. Produced via immunoSEQ multiplex PCR; TCRdb's table is partial and in-frame only. The sample lists some 130,000 clones; approximately 80% were seen once. The sample taken for sequencing was PBMCs. The receptor set was obtained from a male donor in good health and CMV-seropositive.

CDR3 sequence: CASSLESSYNSPLHF. Written as DNA, the CDR3 is TGTGCCAGCAGCCTGGAGAGCTCCTATAATTCACCCCTCCACTTT. This chain joins TRBV28 and TRBJ1-6, with unresolved D. Germline CDR1 MDHEN, CDR2 SYDVKM. The CDR3 runs to 15 residues. Deletions cut 6 bases from V and 0 bases from J, with 9 bases between.

The chain couples TRBV10-3 to TRBJ2-1; weak D call: TRBD1 (7 bases). This CDR3 has 15 amino acids. Between the trimmed V and J ends, which lost 4 bases and 2 bases, there was a span of 12 bases. CDR1 ENHRY and CDR2 SYGVKD come from the germline V gene. DNA of the CDR3: TGTGCCATCAGTGGCAGGGGGGCCGCCTACAATGAGCAGTTCTTC. Its translation: CAISGRGAAYNEQFF.

With regard to this clone: One end of the junction fails to match germline, which may point to a read error. V usage is TRBV7-8 and J usage is TRBJ1-5; TRBD1 matches at 7 bases. This CDR3 has 15 residues. CDR1 is SGHVS, CDR2 FQNEAQ, per germline. The CDR3 sequence is CASTLQGKGNQPQHF. Written as DNA, the CDR3 is TGTGCCAGCACCTTACAGGGGAAAGGCAATCAGCCCCAGCATTTT.

The genes are TRBV7-3 and TRBJ2-7; 7 positions agree with TRBD1. The CDR3 consists of 12 residues. The trim removed 10 bases at V and 3 bases at J, leaving 6 bases unmatched. Per the germline V gene, CDR1 is SGHTA and CDR2 is FQGTGA. CDR3 coding DNA: TGTGCCACCCTGCAGGGGGACTACGAGCAGTACTTC. Translated: CATLQGDYEQYF.

The chain combines TRBV7-9 with TRBJ1-3, with 9 bases lining up with TRBD1. The V gene's germline CDR1 is SEHNR and CDR2 FQNEAQ (reference sequence). The CDR3 has 15 amino acids. V shed 1 base, J shed 5 bases, and the junction held 3 bases outside the gene matches. The chain's CDR3 is CASSLVGTGRNTIYF. The CDR3 bases are TGTGCCAGCAGCTTAGTGGGGACAGGGAGAAACACCATATATTTT.

The chain has TRBV6-1 and TRBJ1-1; 7 nucleotides line up with TRBD1. The CDR3 covers 13 residues. The V gene end was trimmed by 1 base and the J gene end by 10 bases; junction bases not matched to a gene: 6. CDR1 MNHNS and CDR2 SASEGT come from the germline V gene. The CDR3 coding sequence is TGTGCCAGCAGTGAAGGGGACTCAGGGGGAGCTTTCTTT. Encoded protein: CASSEGDSGGAFF.

The rearrangement links TRBV7-8 to TRBJ2-5; 9 bases are shared with TRBD2. The V and J ends lost 4 bases and 4 bases, in that order; junction bases with no gene match: 10. Germline V CDR1 and CDR2: SGHVS, FQNEAQ. The CDR3 is made up of 16 amino acids. CDR3 amino acids: CASSSTSGSPGETQYF. The CDR3 DNA follows: TGTGCCAGCAGCTCAACTAGCGGGTCTCCGGGAGAGACCCAGTACTTC.

The chain carries TRBV6-1 and TRBJ2-1; D possibly corresponds to TRBD2 (7 bases). The CDR3 has 12 residues. V lost 0 bases and J 11 bases, leaving 8 bases between the germline ends. The germline CDR1 and CDR2 sequences are MNHNS and SASEGT. Written as DNA, the CDR3 is TGTGCCAGCAGTGAAGCGGGGGGGCAGCAGTTCTTC. Protein: CASSEAGGQQFF.

The rearrangement links TRBV10-3 to TRBJ1-1, with 7 bases fitting TRBD1. The V segment lost 10 bases and the J segment 5 bases; nucleotides outside the gene matches: 10. This CDR3 has 13 amino acids. CDR1 ENHRY and CDR2 SYGVKD come from the germline V gene. Here the CDR3 reads CATKVTGETEAFF. CDR3 in DNA: TGTGCCACCAAAGTTACAGGGGAAACTGAAGCTTTCTTT.

Here the CDR3 reads CASSSKRTGLDGYTF. CDR3 in DNA: TGTGCCAGCAGCTCGAAAAGGACAGGGCTGGATGGCTACACCTTC. V is TRBV7-8 and J is TRBJ1-2; 8 nucleotides align to TRBD1. The CDR3 has 15 residues. Trimming took 4 bases from V and 6 from J; bases not matched to a gene: 10. CDR1 is SGHVS and CDR2 is FQNEAQ in the germline V gene.

Comment on this clone: Other DNA sequences in this specimen translate into the identical CDR3. The chain is built from TRBV18 and TRBJ1-2; TRBD1 matches 12 bases. The CDR3 is 18 amino acids. V was pared by 5 bases and J by 3 bases, with 13 bases of the junction left unmatched. Germline V gene sequence: CDR1 KGHSH, CDR2 LQKENI. The CDR3 loop is CASSATGTGGPRYYGYTF. CDR3 sequence (DNA): TGTGCCAGCTCAGCAACTGGGACAGGGGGCCCTCGGTACTATGGCTACACCTTC.

This clone showed up just a few times. This chain links TRBV5-1 with TRBJ2-7; D is perhaps TRBD1 (5 bases). Trimming pared 5 bases from V and 6 bases from J, leaving 18 bases between. This CDR3 is built from 14 residues. Germline V CDR1 and CDR2: SGHRS, YFSETQ. The CDR3 loop is CASRGGARGSEQYF. CDR3 in DNA: TGCGCCAGCAGGGGTGGGGCCCGTGGGTCCGAGCAGTACTTC.

The rearrangement links TRBV28 to TRBJ2-1; 7 bases match TRBD2. The trim removed 6 bases at V and 8 bases at J, leaving 13 bases unmatched. The CDR3 is 15 amino acids. CDR1 and CDR2 from the germline V gene are MDHEN and SYDVKM. DNA for the CDR3: TGTGCCAGCAGCCCGGGGGGTGCGGGGGAGGATGAGCAGTTCTTC. Its translation: CASSPGGAGEDEQFF.

The J gene is TRBJ2-1, the V gene TRBV28, with D possibly matching TRBD2 (6 bases). The length of the CDR3 is 16 residues. Trimming took 5 bases from V and 1 from J, leaving 15 bases between them. Germline V CDR1 and CDR2: MDHEN, SYDVKM. This CDR3 reads CASSHLWAGSYNEQFF. Written as DNA, the CDR3 is TGTGCCAGCAGTCACCTTTGGGCGGGGTCCTACAATGAGCAGTTCTTC.

The V call is TRBV19, the J call TRBJ1-1; D remains ambiguous. The CDR3 length is 17 residues. Trimming took 3 bases from V and 1 from J, leaving 18 bases between them. The V gene's germline CDR1 is LNHDA and CDR2 SQIVND (reference sequence). The CDR3 loop is CASSMGPRVGPNTEAFF. The CDR3 nucleotides read TGTGCCAGTAGTATGGGCCCTCGCGTCGGCCCGAACACTGAAGCTTTCTTT. The variable domain in full, with the rest retrieved from reference TRBV19 and TRBJ1-1, is DGGITQSPKYLFRKEGQNVTLSCEQNLNHDAMYWYRQDPGQGLRLIYYSQIVNDFQKGDIAEGYSVSREKKESFPLTVTSAQKNPTAFYLCASSMGPRVGPNTEAFFGQGTRLTVV.

The chain links TRBV28 to TRBJ1-5; TRBD1 matches at 10 bases. Germline values: CDR1 MDHEN, CDR2 SYDVKM. This CDR3 has 15 amino acids. V lost 3 bases and J lost 5; bases outside the gene matches: 4. CDR3: CASSFFGTGDQPQHF. The CDR3 DNA follows: TGTGCCAGCAGTTTCTTCGGGACAGGGGATCAGCCCCAGCATTTT.

As regards this clone: Additional DNA sequences in this sample encode the identical CDR3. This chain joins TRBV5-4 and TRBJ2-2, with a weak D call TRBD2 (6 bases). Germline V gene sequence: CDR1 SGHNT, CDR2 YYREEE (reference sequence). Trimming shortened V by 0 bases and J by 4 bases, and 13 bases separated the two germline ends. CDR3 size: 16 residues. CDR3 coding DNA: TGTGCCAGCAGCTTGGTTCAGGGAGCGGGCACCGGGGAGCTGTTTTTT. It encodes CASSLVQGAGTGELFF.

This rearrangement joins TRBV19 to TRBJ1-5, with a weak D call TRBD1 (5 bases). V dropped 10 bases and J dropped 0 bases, with 19 bases sitting between them. The CDR3 extends over 16 amino acids. In germline, CDR1 is LNHDA, CDR2 SQIVND (reference sequence). As DNA, the CDR3 is TGTGCCACCGAAAGGGGTCCACTGTATAGCAATCAGCCCCAGCATTTT. Encoded protein: CATERGPLYSNQPQHF.

The chain carries TRBV4-1 and TRBJ1-2; TRBD1 matches 9 bases. Germline V CDR1 and CDR2: MGHRA, YSYEKL. V trimming: 4 bases; J trimming: 4 bases; junction bases outside the gene matches: 4. The CDR3 is 14 amino acids. The CDR3 spells CASSLGTGTYGYTF. CDR3 nucleotide sequence: TGCGCCAGCAGCCTGGGGACAGGGACCTATGGCTACACCTTC.

V gene TRBV11-3 combines with J gene TRBJ2-1; 11 nucleotides align to TRBD2. The V and J ends lost 5 bases and 10 bases, in that order; junction bases with no gene match: 1. The germline V gene encodes CDR1 SGHNT and CDR2 YENEEA. This CDR3 contains 12 residues. The DNA of the CDR3 is TGTGCCAGCAGCCCTAGCGGGAGGGAGCAGTTCTTC. Protein: CASSPSGREQFF.

This clone occurred a few times. The genes are TRBV7-6 and TRBJ1-1; a possible D gene is TRBD1 (6 bases). Germline V gene sequence: CDR1 SGHVS, CDR2 FNYEAQ. Trimming took off 5 bases at V and 10 bases at J, with 29 bases between the two ends. The length of the CDR3 is 17 residues. The CDR3 DNA sequence: TGTGCCAGCAGCCCCTTGGACAGAAGTTTGAGCGGCTTGAGAGCTTTCTTT. Amino acid sequence: CASSPLDRSLSGLRAFF.